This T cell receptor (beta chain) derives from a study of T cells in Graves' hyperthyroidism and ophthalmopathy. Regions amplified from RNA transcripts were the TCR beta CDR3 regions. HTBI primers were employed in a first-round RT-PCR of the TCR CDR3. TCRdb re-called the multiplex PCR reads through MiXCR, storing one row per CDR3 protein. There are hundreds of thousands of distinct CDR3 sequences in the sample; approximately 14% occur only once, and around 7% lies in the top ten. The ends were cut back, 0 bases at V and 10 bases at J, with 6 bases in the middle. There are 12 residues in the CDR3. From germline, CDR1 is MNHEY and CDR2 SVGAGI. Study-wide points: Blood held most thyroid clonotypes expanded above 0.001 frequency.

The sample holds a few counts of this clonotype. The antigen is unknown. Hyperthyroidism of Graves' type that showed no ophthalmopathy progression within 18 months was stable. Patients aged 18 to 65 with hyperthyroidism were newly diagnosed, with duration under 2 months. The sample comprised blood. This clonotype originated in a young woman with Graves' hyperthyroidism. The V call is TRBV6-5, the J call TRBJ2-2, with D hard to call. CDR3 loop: CASSYSIVELFF. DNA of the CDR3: TGTGCCAGCAGTTACTCGATTGTGGAGCTGTTTTTT.